The 23 T cell receptor beta chains listed next were all sequenced from one sample in a study of control samples from healthy donors and cancer patients. Libraries were prepared by immunoSEQ multiplex PCR; TCRdb keeps only in-frame clonotypes and omits some of them. This table has 150,000 to 200,000 clones, 91% appearing once. The sequenced material came from blood. These TCRs come from a woman aged 40 to 49 in good health.

The chain couples TRBV6-4 to TRBJ1-1, with D perhaps TRBD1 (6 bases). The CDR3 runs to 14 residues. Germline CDR1 is MRHNA and CDR2 is SNTAGT. V lost 4 bases and J lost 3, with 12 bases in between. The CDR3 bases are TGTGCCAGCAGTGTTCAGGGGAGAGACACTGAAGCTTTCTTT. This sequence encodes CASSVQGRDTEAFF.

The CDR3: CASKEQGAGANVLTF. CDR3 in DNA: TGTGCCAGCAAGGAACAGGGCGCCGGGGCCAACGTCCTGACTTTC. The chain links TRBV2 to TRBJ2-6, with D tentatively TRBD1 (6 bases). Germline values: CDR1 SNHLY, CDR2 FYNNEI. The V end lost 7 bases, the J end lost 4 bases, and 14 bases lay between the germline ends. This CDR3 spans 15 amino acids.

This chain joins TRBV14 and TRBJ1-3; weak D call: TRBD1 (5 bases). The CDR3 runs to 15 residues. The germline V gene encodes CDR1 SGHDN and CDR2 FVKESK. V was trimmed by 6 bases and J by 0 bases, leaving 12 bases between them. The CDR3: CASSPGHISGNTIYF. The DNA of the CDR3 is TGTGCCAGCAGTCCTGGACATATCTCTGGAAACACCATATATTTT.

The chain links TRBV12-3 or TRBV12-4 to TRBJ1-5; no definite D call. V lost 2 bases and J 6 bases, leaving 5 bases between the germline ends. CDR3 size: 12 residues. The DNA of the CDR3 is TGTGCCAGCAGTTTAAGTGCTCAGCCCCAGCATTTT. Its translation is CASSLSAQPQHF.

This clone was seen a single time. The chain uses TRBV5-1 and TRBJ2-1, with D maybe TRBD2 (5 bases). The germline V gene has CDR1 SGHRS and CDR2 YFSETQ. The V gene lost 0 bases and the J gene lost 0 bases, with 7 bases spanning the gap. CDR3 length: 15 amino acids. The CDR3 region has the DNA TGCGCCAGCAGCTTGGGGACTGACTCCTACAATGAGCAGTTCTTC. It encodes CASSLGTDSYNEQFF.

The CDR3 sequence is CASSQDLAGGYNEQFF. The CDR3 region has the DNA TGCGCCAGCAGCCAGGATCTAGCGGGGGGTTACAATGAGCAGTTCTTC. This sequence joins TRBV4-1 and TRBJ2-1; 11 bases agree with TRBD2. The junction had 5 bases not matched to a gene; V was cut back by 3 bases and J by 4 bases. CDR1 MGHRA and CDR2 YSYEKL come from the germline V gene. The CDR3 has 16 residues.

V usage is TRBV6-5 and J usage is TRBJ1-2; 8 bases match TRBD1. This CDR3 comprises 14 residues. Germline values: CDR1 MNHEY, CDR2 SVGAGI. V lost 10 bases and J lost 4; bases outside the gene matches: 11. The CDR3 bases are TGTGCCACCGGACAGGGTCTGACCCCCTATGGCTACACCTTC. Residues: CATGQGLTPYGYTF.

This clone was observed once. The chain links TRBV12-3 or TRBV12-4 to TRBJ2-5, with 10 bases lining up with TRBD2. The CDR3 extends over 13 amino acids. Unmatched junction bases numbered 1, after V lost 6 bases and J lost 3 bases. The chain's CDR3 is CASRSGGEETQYF. CDR3 nucleotides: TGTGCCAGCAGAAGCGGGGGGGAAGAGACCCAGTACTTC.

In the case of this clone: The conserved phenylalanine or tryptophan normally closing the CDR3 is absent here, so this likely arose from a read error. It is unclear where the CDR3 begins or ends on the DNA, so no DNA is shown, and the CDR3 is as TCRdb lists it. The chain is built from TRBV14 and TRBJ2-6; the D segment call TRBD2 is taken from the table without a DNA check. Counting both end residues, the CDR3 totals 8 amino acids. CDR1 and CDR2 (germline): SGHDN, FVKESK. Here the CDR3 reads CASSPSVE.

This clone has just one count. V and J are TRBV11-2 and TRBJ2-2; 9 bases agree with TRBD2. CDR1 is SGHAT, CDR2 FQNNGV, per germline. The CDR3 loop spans 14 amino acids. The J segment lost 6 bases and the V segment lost 3 bases, leaving 2 bases of the junction unmatched. The CDR3 nucleotides are TGTGCCAGCAGCTTTAGCGGGGGAGCCGGGGAGCTGTTTTTT. It is translated as CASSFSGGAGELFF.

The rearrangement joins TRBV4-1 to TRBJ2-3, with TRBD1 identical over 9 bases. The CDR3 has 15 residues. Per the germline V gene, CDR1 is MGHRA and CDR2 is YSYEKL. V shed 2 bases, J shed 5 bases, and the junction held 5 bases outside the gene matches. CDR3 in amino acids: CASSQRDRVEDTQYF. CDR3 DNA: TGCGCCAGCAGCCAACGGGACAGGGTAGAAGATACGCAGTATTTT.

This chain links TRBV6-6 with TRBJ2-1; D is perhaps TRBD1 or TRBD2 (5 bases each). The CDR3 is 15 residues long. The germline V gene has CDR1 MNHNY and CDR2 SVGAGI (reference sequence). V lost 6 bases and J lost 6, with 18 bases in between. CDR3 in amino acids: CASSPGRRPINEQFF. Written as DNA, the CDR3 is TGTGCCAGCAGCCCGGGACGCCGCCCGATCAATGAGCAGTTCTTC.

The V and J genes are TRBV6-5 and TRBJ1-1; the D gene is possibly TRBD1 (6 bases). CDR1 is MNHEY, CDR2 SVGAGI, per germline. The CDR3 is 15 amino acids. The ends were cut back, 5 bases at V and 0 bases at J, with 13 bases in the middle. The CDR3 DNA follows: TGTGCCAGCAGTCGCAGACAGGCAATGAACACTGAAGCTTTCTTT. This encodes CASSRRQAMNTEAFF.

This clone showed up just once. The chain has TRBV10-3 and TRBJ2-5, with 9 nucleotides matching TRBD2. J gave up 2 bases and V 7 bases, and 8 bases lay outside the gene matches. In germline, CDR1 is ENHRY, CDR2 SYGVKD. The CDR3 is 15 residues long. CDR3 residues: CAIKNGGGEQETQYF. CDR3 DNA sequence: TGTGCCATCAAGAATGGCGGGGGGGAACAAGAGACCCAGTACTTC.

V is TRBV7-2 and J is TRBJ1-3, with D unclear. Deletions cut 9 bases from V and 3 bases from J, with 6 bases between. CDR3 length equals 11 residues. Germline assignment: CDR1 SGHTA and CDR2 FQGNSA. The CDR3 is CARRSGNTIYF. CDR3 DNA: TGTGCCAGACGAAGTGGAAACACCATATATTTT.

This chain joins TRBV21-1 and TRBJ2-7; TRBD2 was called by the table and not checked on the DNA. TRBV21-1 is classified as a pseudogene. The CDR3 consists of 13 residues. The CDR3 sequence: CASSKRASYEQYF. In DNA, the CDR3 is TGTGCCAGCAGCAAGAGAGCCTCCTACGAGCAGTACTTC.

The rearrangement uses TRBV28 and TRBJ1-2; D may be TRBD1 (6 bases). Germline V gene sequence: CDR1 MDHEN, CDR2 SYDVKM. The CDR3 consists of 13 residues. With 4 bases removed from V and 8 bases from J, the gap between germline ends came to 14 bases. Here the CDR3 DNA reads TGTGCCAGCAGTTATAATACAGGGATCGGCTACACCTTC. It is translated as CASSYNTGIGYTF.

A note on this clone: Within the sample, other DNA sequences also encode this same CDR3. The chain carries TRBV5-1 and TRBJ1-1; D not resolved. The CDR3 has 13 amino acids. V was trimmed by 0 bases and J by 5 bases, leaving 8 bases between them. CDR1 SGHRS and CDR2 YFSETQ come from the germline V gene. The DNA of the CDR3 is TGCGCCAGCAGCTTGGAACTCGGAACTGAAGCTTTCTTT. Protein product: CASSLELGTEAFF.

The chain joins TRBV19 to TRBJ2-4, with unresolved D. CDR1 and CDR2 (germline): LNHDA, SQIVND (reference sequence). CDR3 size: 13 residues. The V end was cut by 3 bases, the J end by 7 bases, with 10 bases between. CDR3 protein: CASSIRDQNIQYF. In DNA form, the CDR3 reads TGTGCCAGTAGTATCAGAGACCAGAACATTCAGTACTTC.

The V call is TRBV7-6, the J call TRBJ1-2; 10 bases match TRBD1. Germline V CDR1 and CDR2: SGHVS, FNYEAQ. There are 14 residues in the CDR3. The ends lost 4 bases at V and 7 bases at J; junction bases unmatched: 6. The DNA of the CDR3 is TGTGCCAGCAGCTCCCGGGACAGGGGAGGTGGCTACACCTTC. This encodes CASSSRDRGGGYTF.

The CDR3 protein is CASIGVSEAFF. CDR3 DNA sequence: TGTGCCAGCATTGGGGTCTCAGAAGCTTTCTTT. The V gene is TRBV27, the J gene TRBJ1-1; D gene unclear. Trimming took off 7 bases at V and 8 bases at J, with 11 bases between the two ends. Per the germline V gene, CDR1 is MNHEY and CDR2 is SMNVEV (reference sequence). The CDR3 length is 11 residues.

The sample holds one count of this clone. The rearrangement links TRBV3-1 (or the pseudogene TRBV3-2) to TRBJ1-2; 8 bases agree with TRBD1. The germline V gene encodes CDR1 LGHDT and CDR2 YNNKEL (reference sequence). This CDR3 comprises 14 residues. V shed 5 bases, J shed 6 bases, and the junction held 8 bases outside the gene matches. CDR3 nucleotides: TGTGCCAGCAGCGATAACAGGGGGGGCGATGGCTACACCTTC. Residues: CASSDNRGGDGYTF.

This rearrangement joins TRBV5-1 to TRBJ2-1; a possible D gene is TRBD1 (7 bases). CDR1 is SGHRS and CDR2 is YFSETQ in the germline V gene. This CDR3 region has 14 residues. Trimming removed 4 bases at V and 8 bases at J, with 16 bases between. CDR3 protein: CASSQTQGEDEQFF. CDR3 coding DNA: TGCGCCAGCAGCCAGACTCAGGGGGAGGATGAGCAGTTCTTC. Drawing the rest from reference TRBV5-1 and TRBJ2-1, the complete variable domain is KAGVTQTPRYLIKTRGQQVTLSCSPISGHRSVSWYQQTPGQGLQFLFEYFSETQRNKGNFPGRFSGRQFSNSRSEMNVSTLELGDSALYLCASSQTQGEDEQFFGPGTRLTVL.